Given below is one T cell receptor beta chain in context. This record comes from a study of CD8 T cells in Susac syndrome. Random hexamers were used to reverse transcribe the RNA input (about 0.45 to 1 ug). The amplification used immunoSEQ multiplex PCR on TCR beta CDR3; it spanned 54 Vbeta and 13 Jbeta. Using its own MiXCR run on the immunoSEQ multiplex PCR reads, TCRdb lists one record per CDR3 protein. The sample records around 230,000 distinct CDR3 sequences, 95% being singletons. This CDR3 comprises 14 residues. Per the germline V gene, CDR1 is DFQATT and CDR2 is SNEGSKA (reference sequence). V was pared by 5 bases and J by 3 bases, with 3 bases of the junction left unmatched.

The chain joins TRBV20-1 to TRBJ2-5; TRBD2 matches at 13 bases. Sequencing input: CD4+ T cells from PBMCs. The sequence was collected from a human donor with multiple sclerosis. In DNA form, the CDR3 reads TGCAGTGCTTATGGACTAGCGGGGGAAGAGACCCAGTACTTC. This codes for CSAYGLAGEETQYF.